What follows is one T cell receptor beta chain and its context. This clone came up a few times. Its recognized antigen is unknown. No quality values exist for individual bases; no much larger clone is one base distant. TCRbeta CDR3 regions were amplified from genomic DNA using the immunoSEQ Assay, a bias-controlled multiplex PCR. Concerning the study's data processing: The number of nucleated cells in each sample was estimated by amplification of reference gene primers within the assay. To quantify the absolute abundance of each unique TCRbeta CDR3 rearrangement, sequence reads were collapsed and filtered. For each sample, productive Simpson clonality was calculated as the square root of Simpson's diversity index across productive rearrangements. TCRdb retrieved this table from immuneACCESS and kept in-frame rearrangements only. Not all clones are present; in checked studies, unresolved V genes account for under half, and no reason is known for the remainder. The D gene and trimming were derived from the DNA, and the V and J assignments and clone size from that table. Here the sample has some 110,000 clones; 75% to 90% occur a single time. The top ten clonotypes cover roughly 15% of the sample.

Collaborating institutions collected whole blood in K2EDTA tubes following their own protocols. For TCRbeta analysis, collaborator samples were shipped as frozen whole blood, as isolated PBMCs, or as DNA extracted from either sample type. The CDR3 runs 15 amino acids, cysteine and phenylalanine included. Only the CDR3 DNA stays, 45 bases, in frame from base 1. The germline V gene gives CDR1 as SGHRS and CDR2 as YFSETQ. The junction shows trimming of 3 bases on V and 6 bases on J, and the gene matches do not reach 3 bases of it. The sample comes from a study of blood T cell repertoires in COVID-19 (dated by TCRdb to 2018 to 2020). Background on the whole study: Samples from collaborators originated in the United States, Italy and Spain and spanned both the acute and convalescent phases of COVID-19. The material from the prospective study consisted of cDNA or gDNA derived from T cells, B-cell-depleted T cells, or PBMCs. The sample metadata nearly always contained a de-identified subject ID, COVID-19 status, age in years and sex. Subjects who had been exposed to COVID-19, were actively infected with it, or had recovered from it provided the deeply sampled blood TCRbeta repertoires that made up the dataset. HLA class I and class II types, where available, came from metadata supplied by the sample provider rather than from assay-based typing. The repertoires were made available in a free public database intended to serve as a resource for research on the immune response to SARS-CoV-2. Samples came from the ongoing ImmuneRACE study (first 160 participants) plus 1,254 subjects from 6 global collaborators.

Broad study findings and their caveats: The quantity of clinical and demographic metadata differed by source and by participant and was supplied without curation.

This clonotype was sampled from a man aged 45-65 years with acute or convalescent COVID-19. The specimen was peripheral blood. Here the chain combines TRBV5-1 and TRBJ2-2; the junction holds 12 bases that match TRBD1. The sequence in DNA is TGCGCCAGCAGCTCCGGGACAGGGGGCCCCGGGGAGCTGTTTTTT. Its product reads: CASSSGTGGPGELFF.